This T cell receptor beta chain was found in a study of blood T cell repertoires in COVID-19. The CDR3 loop spans 14 amino acids. Germline CDR1 and CDR2: MDHEN and SYDVKM. The germline V and J ends were trimmed by 6 bases and 0 bases, with 8 bases remaining between them. Study processing details: Scientists estimated how many nucleated cells there were by amplifying reference gene primers. The data were produced by immunoSEQ multiplex PCR, yet TCRdb's version contains in-frame clones alone and is incomplete. V, J and clone size are those of that table, while D and trimming were read from the DNA. The sample carries 250,000 to 300,000 clones, 83% recorded once.

The receptor comes from an elderly man with acute or convalescent COVID-19. Input material: peripheral blood. This chain joins TRBV28 and TRBJ2-2, with D possibly matching TRBD2 (5 bases). The DNA for the CDR3 is TGTGCCAGCAGATCACTAGCGAACACCGGGGAGCTGTTTTTT. It specifies CASRSLANTGELFF. Filled out from reference TRBV28 and TRBJ2-2, the complete variable domain reads DVKVTQSSRYLVKRTGEKVFLECVQDMDHENMFWYRQDPGLGLRLIYFSYDVKMKEKGDIPEGYSVSREKKERFSLILESASTNQTSMYLCASRSLANTGELFFGEGSRLTVL.